One sample yielded the 27 T cell receptor beta chains listed below, sequenced in a study of neoadjuvant nivolumab and ipilimumab in lung cancer. Only in-frame clones appear in the TCRdb table, and some are missing; sequencing was by immunoSEQ multiplex PCR. Here the sample spans tens of thousands of clones, around nine tenths being singletons. This material consisted of blood, taken before neoadjuvant nivolumab, alone or with ipilimumab. Receptors were obtained from an adult with non-small cell lung cancer. Some clones in this sample may be carry-over from other donors' samples.

J is TRBJ1-2 and V is TRBV6-1, with D unclear. V was clipped by 6 bases and J by 2 bases, with 10 bases between them. This CDR3 contains 13 residues. Per germline, CDR1 MNHNS and CDR2 SASEGT. CDR3 protein: CASRATLNYGYTF. CDR3 coding DNA: TGTGCCAGCAGGGCCACGCTAAACTATGGCTACACCTTC.

The chain carries TRBV9 and TRBJ2-5, with 7 bases matching TRBD2. V was pared by 0 bases and J by 4 bases, with 3 bases of the junction left unmatched. Germline CDR1 is SGDLS and CDR2 is YYNGEE. This CDR3 has 14 residues. The CDR3 here is CASSVAIAGETQYF. CDR3 nucleotides: TGTGCCAGCAGCGTAGCAATAGCGGGAGAGACCCAGTACTTC.

The V gene is TRBV11-1, the J gene TRBJ2-7; 8 bases line up with TRBD1. The CDR3 consists of 17 residues. V gave up 4 bases and J gave up 6 bases; unmatched junction bases: 17. CDR1 and CDR2 (germline): SGHAT, FQDESV (reference sequence). The chain's CDR3 is CASSSLSDRGQRFEQYF. The CDR3 coding sequence is TGTGCCAGCAGCTCGCTATCTGACAGGGGCCAACGGTTCGAGCAGTACTTC.

The chain joins TRBV6-1 to TRBJ2-6; perhaps D is TRBD1 or TRBD2 (6 bases each). The V end lost 4 bases, the J end lost 2 bases, and 18 bases lay between the germline ends. CDR1 and CDR2 from the germline V gene are MNHNS and SASEGT. This CDR3 is built from 18 residues. The CDR3 sequence is CASSAGWGALTGANVLTF. The CDR3 nucleotides are TGTGCCAGCAGTGCCGGTTGGGGGGCCTTGACTGGGGCCAACGTCCTGACTTTC.

The V call is TRBV5-8, the J call TRBJ2-6; D uncertain. Germline CDR1 and CDR2: SGHTS and YDEGEE. V was pared by 8 bases and J by 0 bases, with 12 bases between. The CDR3 loop spans 15 amino acids. Here the CDR3 reads CASSHGNSGANVLTF. CDR3 DNA sequence: TGTGCCAGTAGTCACGGAAACTCTGGGGCCAACGTCCTGACTTTC.

This chain links TRBV6-6 with TRBJ2-3; TRBD1 might be the D (6 bases). The V and J ends lost 5 bases and 1 base respectively, with 10 bases between them. This CDR3 spans 14 amino acids. The germline gives CDR1 MNHNY, CDR2 SVGAGI (reference sequence). The CDR3 DNA reads as TGTGCCAGCAGTGGGGGACATCGCACAGATACGCAGTATTTT. Translated: CASSGGHRTDTQYF.

This chain uses TRBV2 with TRBJ1-2; TRBD1 matches 10 bases. This CDR3 is 15 amino acids long. CDR1 and CDR2 from the germline V gene are SNHLY and FYNNEI. J was trimmed by 6 bases and V by 3 bases; bases with no gene match: 7. CDR3 bases: TGTGCCAGCAGTGAGAGGGACAGGGGAAGGGATGGCTACACCTTC. It codes for CASSERDRGRDGYTF.

This clone showed up just a few times. The V and J genes are TRBV5-4 and TRBJ2-7, with D unclear. The CDR3 contains 13 residues. Trimming took 3 bases from V and 2 from J, leaving 9 bases between them. Germline loops: CDR1 SGHNT, CDR2 YYREEE (reference sequence). The CDR3 protein is CASSSDPTYEQYF. DNA of the CDR3: TGTGCCAGCAGCTCGGATCCCACCTACGAGCAGTACTTC.

The CDR3 spells CASSFMEGPYGYTF. For the CDR3, the DNA is TGTGCCAGCAGCTTTATGGAGGGGCCCTATGGCTACACCTTC. The V and J genes are TRBV7-2 and TRBJ1-2; TRBD1 might be the D (5 bases). V lost 3 bases and J lost 4, with 12 bases in between. CDR1 and CDR2 (germline): SGHTA, FQGNSA. This CDR3 contains 14 residues.

J is TRBJ2-5 and V is TRBV5-1; D possibly corresponds to TRBD2 (5 bases). The CDR3 covers 13 residues. Trimming cost V 1 base and J 2 bases, with 6 bases left between them. CDR1 and CDR2 from the germline V gene are SGHRS and YFSETQ. The CDR3 region has the DNA TGCGCCAGCAGCTTGCCGGGACAAGAGACCCAGTACTTC. This sequence encodes CASSLPGQETQYF.

The chain employs TRBV7-8 and TRBJ2-7; perhaps TRBD2 as D (5 bases). The CDR3 has 13 amino acids. Trimming took off 4 bases at V and 6 bases at J, with 13 bases between the two ends. Germline values: CDR1 SGHVS, CDR2 FQNEAQ. The CDR3 DNA is TGTGCCAGCAGCTCTACCTCGGGGTTCGAGCAGTACTTC. Translation: CASSSTSGFEQYF.

The V call is TRBV11-1, the J call TRBJ2-7; possibly TRBD1 for D (6 bases). The CDR3 is 14 residues long. Germline lookup yields CDR1 SGHAT and CDR2 FQDESV (reference sequence). V lost 1 base and J lost 6, with 13 bases in between. CDR3 in amino acids: CASSLGLQGREQYF. The CDR3 region has the DNA TGTGCCAGCAGCTTAGGGTTACAGGGCCGCGAGCAGTACTTC.

This rearrangement joins TRBV18 to TRBJ2-7; 9 bases match TRBD2. V was pared by 6 bases and J by 5 bases, with 14 bases of the junction left unmatched. CDR1 is KGHSH, CDR2 LQKENI, per germline. This CDR3 has 16 amino acids. The CDR3 loop is CASSLRGSGRNHEQYF. The CDR3 DNA sequence: TGTGCCAGCTCCCTAAGAGGAAGCGGGAGGAACCACGAGCAGTACTTC.

The rearrangement joins TRBV10-3 to TRBJ2-7, with D unclear. Between the trimmed V and J ends, which lost 6 bases and 1 base, there was a span of 13 bases. Germline V lookup: CDR1 ENHRY, CDR2 SYGVKD. CDR3 length equals 14 residues. The CDR3 here is CAIRTGQSSYEQYF. The CDR3 DNA reads as TGTGCCATCAGAACGGGCCAGAGTTCCTACGAGCAGTACTTC.

V and J are TRBV6-5 and TRBJ2-1, with 10 positions matching TRBD2. The V segment lost 2 bases and the J segment 5 bases; nucleotides outside the gene matches: 6. This CDR3 has 16 amino acids. CDR1 and CDR2 (germline): MNHEY, SVGAGI. In nucleotides, the CDR3 is TGTGCCAGCAGTTACGGGGGACTAGCGAGGCACAATGAGCAGTTCTTC. Protein product: CASSYGGLARHNEQFF.

The chain uses TRBV5-1 and TRBJ1-2; D unresolved. CDR3 length equals 13 residues. CDR1 is SGHRS and CDR2 is YFSETQ in the germline V gene. Trimming pared 4 bases from V and 4 bases from J, leaving 11 bases between. DNA for the CDR3: TGCGCCAGCAGCACGGGAGAGTTCTATGGCTACACCTTC. This codes for CASSTGEFYGYTF.

This chain uses TRBV7-2 with TRBJ2-3; 7 bases map to TRBD2. Germline V gives CDR1 SGHTA, CDR2 FQGNSA. After removal of 1 base from V and 3 bases from J, the junction contained 4 bases not matched to a gene. This CDR3 spans 15 amino acids. The CDR3 DNA is TGTGCCAGCAGCTTAGAAAACGGGAGGACAGATACGCAGTATTTT. Amino acid sequence: CASSLENGRTDTQYF.

The rearrangement joins TRBV30 to TRBJ1-1, with TRBD1 as a possible D gene (6 bases). The CDR3 sequence is 15 residues long. Germline CDR1 is GTSNPN and CDR2 is SVGIG (reference sequence). V was cut by 5 bases and J by 1 base, with 17 bases left in between. The CDR3 bases are TGTGCCTGGCGGTTACGGGGGGCTCCGAACACTGAAGCTTTCTTT. It codes for CAWRLRGAPNTEAFF.

This chain uses TRBV7-2 with TRBJ2-1; TRBD1 matches at 9 bases. Germline trimming cut 5 bases from V and 9 bases from J; bases unmatched to any gene: 8. The CDR3 is 14 amino acids. Germline V lookup: CDR1 SGHTA, CDR2 FQGNSA. The CDR3 here is CASSLVDRGREQFF. The CDR3 DNA reads as TGTGCCAGCAGCCTAGTGGACAGGGGCCGTGAGCAGTTCTTC.

The sample holds one count of this clone. The J gene is TRBJ2-3, the V gene TRBV29-1; D is possibly TRBD2 (5 bases). Between the trimmed V and J ends, which lost 5 bases and 4 bases, there was a span of 10 bases. Germline CDR1 and CDR2: SQVTM and ANQGSEA. The CDR3 loop spans 12 amino acids. CDR3 nucleotides: TGCAGCGTTTCCGAGGGCGCAGATACGCAGTATTTT. Protein product: CSVSEGADTQYF.

The V and J genes are TRBV7-9 and TRBJ1-1; 7 nucleotides match TRBD1. J gave up 5 bases and V 8 bases, and 11 bases lay outside the gene matches. The CDR3 sequence is 14 residues long. CDR1 and CDR2 (germline): SEHNR, FQNEAQ (reference sequence). The CDR3 loop reads CASGRQGGLTEAFF. The CDR3 DNA is TGTGCCAGCGGTCGCCAGGGGGGGTTGACTGAAGCTTTCTTT. Combining the CDR3 with reference TRBV7-9 and TRBJ1-1 gives the whole variable domain DTGVSQNPRHKITKRGQNVTFRCDPISEHNRLYWYRQTLGQGPEFLTYFQNEAQLEKSRLLSDRFSAERPKGSFSTLEIQRTEQGDSAMYLCASGRQGGLTEAFFGQGTRLTVV.

This sequence joins TRBV2 and TRBJ2-5; possible D gene TRBD2, 5 bases. This CDR3 region has 13 residues. The V gene's germline CDR1 is SNHLY and CDR2 FYNNEI. Deletions cut 3 bases from V and 5 bases from J, with 10 bases between. The CDR3 here is CASSDGGSETQYF. CDR3 nucleotide sequence: TGTGCCAGCAGTGATGGTGGGAGCGAGACCCAGTACTTC.

The CDR3 protein is CASSLRQGLGANVLTF. Written as DNA, the CDR3 is TGTGCCAGCAGCTTACGCCAGGGGCTCGGGGCCAACGTCCTGACTTTC. V usage is TRBV5-6 and J usage is TRBJ2-6; maybe TRBD1 (6 bases). V lost 2 bases, J lost 4 bases, and 13 bases lay in between. Germline V gives CDR1 SGHDT, CDR2 YYEEEE. The CDR3 totals 16 residues.

The chain employs TRBV11-2 and TRBJ2-1; 9 nucleotides line up with TRBD2. CDR1 and CDR2 (germline): SGHAT, FQNNGV. The junction had 12 bases not matched to a gene; V was cut back by 3 bases and J by 0 bases. CDR3 length equals 19 residues. This CDR3 reads CASSFGGRGNAISYNEQFF. The CDR3 bases are TGTGCCAGCAGCTTCGGCGGGAGGGGGAACGCTATCTCCTACAATGAGCAGTTCTTC. The whole variable domain, filled in from reference TRBV11-2 and TRBJ2-1, reads EAGVAQSPRYKIIEKRQSVAFWCNPISGHATLYWYQQILGQGPKLLIQFQNNGVVDDSQLPKDRFSAERLKGVDSTLKIQPAKLEDSAVYLCASSFGGRGNAISYNEQFFGPGTRLTVL.

The rearrangement joins TRBV29-1 to TRBJ1-1, with a possible D match to TRBD1 (6 bases). Trimming took 5 bases from V and 1 from J, leaving 14 bases between them. Germline CDR1 and CDR2: SQVTM and ANQGSEA. CDR3 size: 14 residues. This CDR3 reads CSVWGGGSNTEAFF. Here the CDR3 DNA reads TGCAGCGTTTGGGGGGGCGGCTCGAACACTGAAGCTTTCTTT.

This chain connects TRBV29-1 to TRBJ2-2; TRBD2 aligns across 14 bases. Germline trimming cut 7 bases from V and 8 bases from J; bases unmatched to any gene: 15. The germline CDR1 and CDR2 sequences are SQVTM and ANQGSEA. The CDR3 is 17 amino acids. The CDR3 DNA reads TGCAGCGCGTCTTCTCAGGGACTAGCGGGAGTTCAGGGGGAGCTGTTTTTT. It translates to CSASSQGLAGVQGELFF.

This chain uses TRBV27 with TRBJ2-3, with a possible D match to TRBD2 (6 bases). With 1 base removed from V and 5 bases from J, the gap between germline ends came to 13 bases. The CDR3 covers 15 residues. CDR1 is MNHEY and CDR2 is SMNVEV in the germline V gene (reference sequence). The CDR3 protein is CASSLYLAGLDTQYF. CDR3 sequence (DNA): TGTGCCAGCAGTTTATACCTGGCGGGATTAGATACGCAGTATTTT.